Sequencing of this T cell receptor (beta chain) was carried out in a study of shared T cell receptors in the human thymus. V lost 10 bases, J lost 0 bases, and 18 bases lay in between. The CDR3 totals 15 residues. The germline CDR1 and CDR2 sequences are MDHEN and SYDVKM. Some clones are missing from TCRdb's copy, which holds only in-frame ones; the method was immunoSEQ multiplex PCR. The sample lists roughly 550,000 clones, approximately 78% occurring once. The same sample was also studied in work on human thymus T cells. In that study: Donors were healthy Finnish infants having corrective surgery for congenital heart defects. Resections from corrective heart surgery supplied the thymus tissue. Repertoires from thymus and blood appeared to show biased V and J gene usage. Highly overlapping thymic repertoires among unrelated individuals were reported in related research.

The chain combines TRBV28 with TRBJ1-2; the D is unclear. The specimen was thymocytes. The TCR originated in a boy under three years old with a congenital heart defect. The CDR3 loop is CATRREVGANYGYTF. CDR3 coding DNA: TGTGCCACCCGGAGGGAGGTCGGCGCTAACTATGGCTACACCTTC.